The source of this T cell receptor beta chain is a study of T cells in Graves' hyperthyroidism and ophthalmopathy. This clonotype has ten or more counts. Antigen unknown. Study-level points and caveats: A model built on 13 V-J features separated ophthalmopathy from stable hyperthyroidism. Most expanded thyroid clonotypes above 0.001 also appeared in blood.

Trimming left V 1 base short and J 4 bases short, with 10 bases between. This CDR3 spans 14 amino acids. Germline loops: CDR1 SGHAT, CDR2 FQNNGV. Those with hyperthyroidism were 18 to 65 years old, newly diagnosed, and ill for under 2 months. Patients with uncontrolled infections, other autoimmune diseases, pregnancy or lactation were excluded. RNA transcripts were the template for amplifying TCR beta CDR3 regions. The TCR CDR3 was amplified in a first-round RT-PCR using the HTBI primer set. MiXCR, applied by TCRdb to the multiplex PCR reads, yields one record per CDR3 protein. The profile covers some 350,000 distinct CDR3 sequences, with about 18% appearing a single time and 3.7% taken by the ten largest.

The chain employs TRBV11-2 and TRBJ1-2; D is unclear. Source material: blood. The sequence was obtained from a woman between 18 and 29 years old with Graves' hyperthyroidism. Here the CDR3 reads CASSLARKGYGYTF. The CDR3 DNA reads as TGTGCCAGCAGCTTAGCCAGGAAGGGCTATGGCTACACCTTC. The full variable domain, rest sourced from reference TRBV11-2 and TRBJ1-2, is EAGVAQSPRYKIIEKRQSVAFWCNPISGHATLYWYQQILGQGPKLLIQFQNNGVVDDSQLPKDRFSAERLKGVDSTLKIQPAKLEDSAVYLCASSLARKGYGYTFGSGTRLTVV.